These T cell receptor beta chains were read from a single sample in a study of blood T cell repertoires in COVID-19. Here immunoSEQ multiplex PCR was the method, and the copy in TCRdb shows in-frame clones only, minus some. The sample lists about 270,000 clones, 65% to 90% occurring once. Sequenced sample: peripheral blood. The receptors come from a human donor in a cohort sampled during active COVID-19. Both conserved end residues are part of each CDR3. A D gene is named only where the DNA matches it firmly. Some rows mark clone size as missing; the rest say once, few, many or name a class of expanded clone.

j_call clone_size d_call v_call cdr3_aa cdr3_nt
TRBJ2-1 NA TRBD2 TRBV2 CASTVGLAGLHNEQFF TGTGCCAGCACCGTCGGACTAGCGGGCCTACACAATGAGCAGTTCTTC
TRBJ1-2 NA NA TRBV10-3 CAISDGNLANYGYTF TGTGCCATCAGTGATGGCAACCTGGCTAACTATGGCTACACCTTC
TRBJ2-1 NA TRBD1 TRBV3-1/TRBV3-2 CASSQDTGGSGNEQFF TGTGCCAGCAGCCAAGATACAGGGGGTAGTGGCAATGAGCAGTTCTTC
TRBJ1-6 NA TRBD1 TRBV7-8 CASSSSTGEGSPLHF TGTGCCAGCAGCTCATCGACAGGGGAAGGATCACCCCTCCACTTT
TRBJ1-2 NA TRBD1 TRBV18 CASSPIQGDYGYTF TGTGCCAGCTCACCAATACAGGGGGACTATGGCTACACCTTC
TRBJ1-4 once NA TRBV2 CASSVSRVNEKLFF TGTGCCAGCAGTGTTTCCAGGGTTAATGAAAAACTGTTTTTT
TRBJ1-6 NA NA TRBV3-1/TRBV3-2 CASSQDGKRNSPLHF TGTGCCAGCAGCCAAGACGGCAAGAGGAATTCACCCCTCCACTTT
TRBJ2-2 NA TRBD1 TRBV3-1/TRBV3-2 CASSPTGTDTGELFF TGTGCCAGCAGCCCCACCGGGACAGACACCGGGGAGCTGTTTTTT
TRBJ2-1 few TRBD2 TRBV6-2/TRBV6-3 CASSYSPSGSYNEQFF TGTGCCAGCAGTTACTCGCCTAGCGGGAGTTACAATGAGCAGTTCTTC
TRBJ2-3 NA NA TRBV27 CASSQTQLLVSTDTQYF TGTGCCAGCAGCCAGACTCAATTACTAGTAAGCACAGATACGCAGTATTTT
TRBJ1-5 NA TRBD1 TRBV28 CASSRDRTLSNQPQHF TGTGCCAGCAGTCGGGACAGGACTTTAAGCAATCAGCCCCAGCATTTT
TRBJ1-4 NA NA TRBV4-2 CASSQDGQKNEKLFF TGTGCCAGCAGCCAAGATGGCCAGAAGAATGAAAAACTGTTTTTT
TRBJ2-5 NA TRBD1 TRBV2 CASAIGGVKTQYF TGTGCCAGCGCGATAGGGGGCGTGAAGACCCAGTACTTC
TRBJ2-7 NA NA TRBV19 CASRRQGSYEQYF TGTGCCAGTAGGAGGCAGGGTTCCTACGAGCAGTACTTC
TRBJ2-4 NA NA TRBV19 CASSTYSVRGKNIQYF TGTGCCAGTAGTACCTACTCCGTAAGGGGCAAAAACATTCAGTACTTC
TRBJ2-2 NA NA TRBV19 CASNSPRRERNTGELFF TGTGCCAGTAACTCTCCGCGACGGGAGCGGAACACCGGGGAGCTGTTTTTT
TRBJ1-2 NA TRBD1 TRBV11-2 CASSSFPGTGGIGYTF TGTGCCAGCAGCTCCTTTCCCGGGACAGGGGGGATTGGCTACACCTTC
TRBJ1-1 NA NA TRBV27 CASSFRGLNTEAFF TGTGCCAGCAGTTTTCGGGGATTGAACACTGAAGCTTTCTTT
TRBJ2-1 NA NA TRBV5-1 CASSLRGYGYNEQFF TGCGCCAGCAGCTTGAGGGGCTATGGCTACAATGAGCAGTTCTTC
TRBJ2-7 NA NA TRBV27 CASRPPGGDEQYF TGTGCCAGCAGGCCCCCGGGGGGCGACGAGCAGTACTTC
TRBJ2-5 NA TRBD1 TRBV9 CASSTRQGVGGETQYF TGTGCCAGCAGCACTCGACAGGGAGTAGGAGGAGAGACCCAGTACTTC
TRBJ2-7 NA NA TRBV6-5 CASNTGSPWEQYF TGTGCCAGCAATACAGGGTCTCCGTGGGAGCAGTACTTC
TRBJ2-7 NA TRBD2 TRBV2 CASTQRELGEQYF TGTGCCAGCACTCAGCGGGAGTTGGGCGAGCAGTACTTC
TRBJ2-6 NA NA TRBV2 CASIREAGANVLTF TGTGCCAGCATCAGGGAGGCTGGGGCCAACGTCCTGACTTTC
TRBJ2-1 NA NA TRBV9 CASSVSASPGNEQFF TGTGCCAGCAGCGTTAGTGCCTCCCCGGGCAATGAGCAGTTCTTC
TRBJ1-2 NA NA TRBV7-9 CASSLGGDYGYTF TGTGCCAGCAGCCTCGGGGGGGACTATGGCTACACCTTC
TRBJ1-2 once NA TRBV29-1 CSVAGQPAFMARNTF TGCAGCGTAGCCGGACAGCCGGCTTTTATGGCTAGGAACACCTTC
TRBJ1-1 NA TRBD1 TRBV10-3 CAISARTGVAFF TGTGCCATCAGTGCCCGGACAGGAGTGGCTTTCTTT
TRBJ1-2 NA TRBD1 TRBV27 CASSSPGGGGYTF TGTGCCAGCAGTTCCCCAGGGGGAGGTGGCTACACCTTC
TRBJ1-2 NA NA TRBV20-1 CSASTGYGYTF TGCAGTGCTTCCACAGGCTATGGCTACACCTTC
TRBJ1-2 NA NA TRBV14 CASSQGGQNYGYTF TGTGCCAGCAGCCAAGGTGGACAGAACTATGGCTACACCTTC
TRBJ2-3 once TRBD1 TRBV30 CAWTGTGDTQYF TGTGCCTGGACCGGGACAGGGGATACGCAGTATTTT
TRBJ2-5 NA NA TRBV7-2 CASSSYSVQETQYF TGTGCCAGCAGCTCATATAGCGTCCAAGAGACCCAGTACTTC
TRBJ1-6 NA NA TRBV12-2 CASRGGGDSPLHF TGTGCAAGTCGGGGCGGGGGGGATTCACCCCTCCACTTT
TRBJ2-2 NA NA TRBV7-9 CASSFWLANTGELFF TGTGCCAGCAGCTTTTGGCTAGCCAACACCGGGGAGCTGTTTTTT
TRBJ1-1 NA NA TRBV4-1 CASSQERIGLGTEAFF TGCGCCAGCAGCCAAGAAAGGATTGGCCTCGGGACTGAAGCTTTCTTT
TRBJ1-1 once NA TRBV24-1 CATSDPREGGDVNTEAFF TGTGCCACCAGTGACCCCCGGGAAGGGGGGGACGTGAACACTGAAGCTTTCTTT
TRBJ2-2 NA NA TRBV5-1 CASSLFPEAGELFF TGCGCCAGCAGCTTGTTCCCGGAGGCCGGGGAGCTGTTTTTT
TRBJ2-5 once TRBD2 TRBV6-1 CASSEGGTPPGETQYF TGTGCCAGCAGTGAGGGAGGGACTCCCCCGGGGGAGACCCAGTACTTC
TRBJ1-2 few NA TRBV19 CASTDREGYTF TGTGCCAGTACCGATCGGGAGGGCTACACCTTC
TRBJ2-2 NA NA TRBV6-4 CASSDTGSAAGELFF TGTGCCAGCAGTGACACAGGGTCCGCCGCCGGGGAGCTGTTTTTT
TRBJ1-6 once TRBD1 TRBV2 CASSQTGLDSPLHF TGTGCCAGCAGCCAGACAGGGTTGGATTCACCCCTCCACTTT
TRBJ1-5 NA NA TRBV7-2 CASSLRGGNQPQHF TGTGCCAGCAGCTTACGGGGTGGCAATCAGCCCCAGCATTTT